The 9 T cell receptor beta chains given below trace back to one sample, sequenced in a study of cytomegalovirus exposure and HLA in healthy donors (dated by TCRdb to 2016 to 2017). To prepare the library, the immunoSEQ multiplex PCR assay was applied. For the multiplex PCR, a mixture combining 60 forward primers for TCR Vbeta segments and 13 reverse primers for TCR Jbeta segments was used. As stored in TCRdb, this immuneACCESS dataset retains in-frame rearrangements with V and J assigned. A fraction of the clones does not appear; measured against another copy, unresolved V genes explain less than half of the discrepancy, and the remainder lacks a known reason. The sample table records about 140,000 clones; 79% of these occur just once. Together, the top ten hold 6.5% of the sample. Sequences were obtained from PBMCs. These receptors all stem from a man in his forties in good health and CMV-seropositive.

The genes are TRBV28 and TRBJ2-3, with TRBD2 matching 7 bases. Losses at the gene ends were 10 bases for V and 3 bases for J; bases not matched to a gene: 10. This CDR3 comprises 14 residues. Per the germline V gene, CDR1 is MDHEN and CDR2 is SYDVKM. DNA for the CDR3: TGTGCCATCCAGGGAGGGCAGGAGACAGATACGCAGTATTTT. Amino acids: CAIQGGQETDTQYF. The full variable domain, completed using reference TRBV28 and TRBJ2-3, is DVKVTQSSRYLVKRTGEKVFLECVQDMDHENMFWYRQDPGLGLRLIYFSYDVKMKEKGDIPEGYSVSREKKERFSLILESASTNQTSMYLCAIQGGQETDTQYFGPGTRLTVL.

This chain links TRBV5-1 with TRBJ2-1, with 14 bases that match TRBD2. Germline values: CDR1 SGHRS, CDR2 YFSETQ. The CDR3 length is 16 residues. With V trimmed by 5 bases and J by 7 bases, 8 bases remained unmatched. DNA for the CDR3: TGCGCCAGCAGGGGGGGGACTAGCGGGAGTGAAAATGAGCAGTTCTTC. Protein product: CASRGGTSGSENEQFF. The full variable domain, completed using reference TRBV5-1 and TRBJ2-1, is KAGVTQTPRYLIKTRGQQVTLSCSPISGHRSVSWYQQTPGQGLQFLFEYFSETQRNKGNFPGRFSGRQFSNSRSEMNVSTLELGDSALYLCASRGGTSGSENEQFFGPGTRLTVL.

V and J are TRBV7-6 and TRBJ2-3; perhaps TRBD2 as D (5 bases). There are 13 residues in the CDR3. V was cut by 3 bases and J by 2 bases, with 6 bases left in between. The germline V gene encodes CDR1 SGHVS and CDR2 FNYEAQ. The CDR3 spells CASSFGNTDTQYF. In DNA, the CDR3 is TGTGCCAGCAGCTTCGGGAACACAGATACGCAGTATTTT.

The V and J genes are TRBV10-3 and TRBJ1-2; D possibly corresponds to TRBD1 (5 bases). Germline CDR1 and CDR2: ENHRY and SYGVKD. Trimming took off 9 bases at V and 3 bases at J, with 14 bases between the two ends. CDR3 length equals 13 residues. The CDR3 sequence is CAITPDSDYGYTF. CDR3 nucleotides: TGTGCCATTACCCCCGACAGCGACTATGGCTACACCTTC.

This clone was counted between two and nine times. The chain has TRBV6-5 and TRBJ2-2, with D hard to call. Deletions cut 4 bases from V and 4 bases from J, with 10 bases between. The CDR3 has 14 amino acids. Germline-derived CDR1 and CDR2 are MNHEY and SVGAGI. CDR3 DNA sequence: TGTGCCAGCAGTTTTCGCGATAGCACCGGGGAGCTGTTTTTT. Its protein product is CASSFRDSTGELFF.

The chain carries TRBV5-1 and TRBJ2-1, with 8 bases fitting TRBD2. The V gene end was trimmed by 2 bases and the J gene end by 6 bases; junction bases not matched to a gene: 13. CDR3 length equals 17 residues. Germline CDR1 is SGHRS and CDR2 is YFSETQ. The CDR3 DNA reads TGCGCCAGCAGCTTTTTCGGGGGGGGACTAGTGGCCAATGAGCAGTTCTTC. Protein product: CASSFFGGGLVANEQFF.

On this clone: The sample holds other DNA sequences that translate to the same CDR3. The V gene is TRBV19, the J gene TRBJ2-2; TRBD2 matches at 7 bases. The V and J ends lost 4 bases and 2 bases, in that order; junction bases with no gene match: 7. The CDR3 has 16 amino acids. CDR1 and CDR2 (germline): LNHDA, SQIVND (reference sequence). This CDR3 is CASSKASGSNTGELFF. The CDR3 nucleotides are TGTGCCAGTAGTAAAGCTAGCGGTTCAAACACCGGGGAGCTGTTTTTT.

The chain uses TRBV13 and TRBJ2-7; D remains ambiguous. Germline-derived CDR1 and CDR2 are PRHDT and FYEKMQ (reference sequence). The V end was cut by 5 bases, the J end by 6 bases, with 8 bases between. This CDR3 has 11 residues. CDR3 nucleotide sequence: TGTGCCAGCAGCCTGTTCGGCGAGCAGTACTTC. This gives the protein CASSLFGEQYF.

This clone was recorded a few times. The chain employs TRBV28 and TRBJ1-1; D is possibly TRBD1 (6 bases). Germline CDR1 and CDR2: MDHEN and SYDVKM. Trimming cost V 7 bases and J 0 bases, with 12 bases left between them. CDR3 size: 14 residues. The CDR3 nucleotides read TGTGCCAGCACCCTGGGGGCTGTGAACACTGAAGCTTTCTTT. This sequence encodes CASTLGAVNTEAFF.